This T cell receptor (beta chain) was retrieved from a study of T cells in pancreatic ductal adenocarcinoma. Method: immunoSEQ multiplex PCR; TCRdb's copy keeps in-frame clones and lacks some. Of roughly 17,000 clones listed, roughly 90% were seen once; the top ten hold 0.94%. No neoadjuvant therapy was given to the selected pancreatic ductal adenocarcinoma patients before their surgery. Germline trimming cut 6 bases from V and 5 bases from J; bases unmatched to any gene: 4. CDR1 and CDR2 (germline): KGHSH, LQKENI. The CDR3 has 13 amino acids. The clonotype comes from a human donor with pancreatic ductal adenocarcinoma. V usage is TRBV18 and J usage is TRBJ1-5; 7 bases are a match to TRBD1. The sequencing sample was made of PBMCs. In DNA, the CDR3 is TGTGCCAGCTCCCCGGGACAGCATCAGCCCCAGCATTTT. The encoded protein is CASSPGQHQPQHF.